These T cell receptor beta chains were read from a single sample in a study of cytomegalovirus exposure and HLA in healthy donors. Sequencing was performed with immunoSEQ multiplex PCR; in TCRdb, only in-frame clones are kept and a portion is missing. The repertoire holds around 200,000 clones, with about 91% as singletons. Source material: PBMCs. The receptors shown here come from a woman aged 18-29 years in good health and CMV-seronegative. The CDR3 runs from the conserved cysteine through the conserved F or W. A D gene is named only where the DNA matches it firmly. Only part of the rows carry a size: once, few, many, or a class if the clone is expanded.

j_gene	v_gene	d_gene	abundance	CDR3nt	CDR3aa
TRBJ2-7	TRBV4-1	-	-	TGCGCCAGCAGCCAGCAAAGCTCCAGGGTGGCCTACGAGCAGTACTTC	CASSQQSSRVAYEQYF
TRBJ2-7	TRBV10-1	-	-	TGCGCCGTCAACTTCTACGAGCAGTACTTC	CAVNFYEQYF
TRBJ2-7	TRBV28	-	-	TGTGCCAGCAGTTACCGGGACTCTATAGAGCAGTACTTC	CASSYRDSIEQYF
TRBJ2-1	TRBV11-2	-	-	TGTGCCAGCAGCTTATCGGGGGGCTTAAATGAGCAGTTCTTC	CASSLSGGLNEQFF
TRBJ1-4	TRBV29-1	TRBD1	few	TGCAGCGTCTCCTGGGACAGACTGAATGAAAAACTGTTTTTT	CSVSWDRLNEKLFF
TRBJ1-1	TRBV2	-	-	TGTGCCAGCAGTGCGTTGTTAACGGGACATAAGAACACTGAAGCTTTCTTT	CASSALLTGHKNTEAFF
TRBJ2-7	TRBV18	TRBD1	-	TGTGCCAGCTCACCACTCCGGGACAGGGACTACGAGCAGTACTTC	CASSPLRDRDYEQYF
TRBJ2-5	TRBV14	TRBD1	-	TGTGCCAGCAGCCGGGACAGGTACCAAGAGACCCAGTACTTC	CASSRDRYQETQYF
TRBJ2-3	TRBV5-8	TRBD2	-	TGTGCCAGCAGCTTGGCCACTAGCGGACCCACAGATACGCAGTATTTT	CASSLATSGPTDTQYF
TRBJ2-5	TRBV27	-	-	TGTGCCAGCAGTTTAGATCCGGGGCAAGAGACCCAGTACTTC	CASSLDPGQETQYF
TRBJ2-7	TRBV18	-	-	TGTGCCAGCTCACCCGTCGTGGCAGGGGCGAGGAACGAGCAGTACTTC	CASSPVVAGARNEQYF
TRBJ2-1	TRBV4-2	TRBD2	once	TGTGCCAGCAGCCCCATGGAAACGGCGGGAGAAGGTGAGCAGTTCTTC	CASSPMETAGEGEQFF
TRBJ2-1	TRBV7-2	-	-	TGTGCCAGCAGCTTAGCAGGGCGGGAAGTATGGTATGAGCAGTTCTTC	CASSLAGREVWYEQFF
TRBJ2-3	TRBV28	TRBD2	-	TGTGCCAGCAGTCCTAGCGGGAGAAGCACAGATACGCAGTATTTT	CASSPSGRSTDTQYF
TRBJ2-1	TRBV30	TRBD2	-	TGTGCCTGGAGTTTGGGACTAGCCGTTGGCGATGAGCAGTTCTTC	CAWSLGLAVGDEQFF
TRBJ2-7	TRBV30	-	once	TGTGCCTGGAGTGTACGACAGTACTACGAGCAGTACTTC	CAWSVRQYYEQYF
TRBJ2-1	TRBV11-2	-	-	TGTGCCAGCAGCCTTAACAGGGACTCCTACAATGAGCAGTTCTTC	CASSLNRDSYNEQFF
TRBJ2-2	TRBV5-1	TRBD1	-	TGCGCCAGCAGCCCCTGGCAGGGGGTAAACACCGGGGAGCTGTTTTTT	CASSPWQGVNTGELFF
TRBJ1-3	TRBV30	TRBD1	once	TGTGCCGTCCTAAAGGGGGCCTACTCTGGAAACACCATATATTTT	CAVLKGAYSGNTIYF
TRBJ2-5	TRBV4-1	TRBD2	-	TGCGCCAGCAGCCGCGGGACTAGCGGTGATGAGACCCAGTACTTC	CASSRGTSGDETQYF
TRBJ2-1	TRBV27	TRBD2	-	TGTGCCAGCAGTTTACGGCGGGGGGATGAGCAGTTCTTC	CASSLRRGDEQFF
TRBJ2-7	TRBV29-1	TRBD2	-	TGCAGCGTTGTTGATAGCGGGAGGACCTACGAGCAGTACTTC	CSVVDSGRTYEQYF
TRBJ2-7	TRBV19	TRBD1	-	TGTGCCAGTAGTGAAAAAAGGGGGCTTAAATACGAGCAGTACTTC	CASSEKRGLKYEQYF
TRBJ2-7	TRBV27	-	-	TGTGCCAGCAGTTGGGGGCAATCCTACGAGCAGTACTTC	CASSWGQSYEQYF
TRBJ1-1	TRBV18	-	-	TGTGCCAGCTCCCCCAATCAAGCCAACACTGAAGCTTTCTTT	CASSPNQANTEAFF
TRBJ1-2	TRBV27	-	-	TGTGCCAGCAGTGCCGACAGAGGTGGCTATGGCTACACCTTC	CASSADRGGYGYTF
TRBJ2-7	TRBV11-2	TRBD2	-	TGTGCCAGCAGGCGGTTGACTAGCCGCTCCTACGAGCAGTACTTC	CASRRLTSRSYEQYF
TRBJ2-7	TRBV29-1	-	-	TGCAGCGTTGAAAGTCAGGCCGGCTCCTACGAGCAGTACTTC	CSVESQAGSYEQYF
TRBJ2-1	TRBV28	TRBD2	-	TGTGCCAGCAGTTATGACCAGACTAGCGAATCGTATGAGCAGTTCTTC	CASSYDQTSESYEQFF
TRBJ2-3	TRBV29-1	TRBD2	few	TGCAGCGTGGGACTAGCGGGGAGCACAGATACGCAGTATTTT	CSVGLAGSTDTQYF
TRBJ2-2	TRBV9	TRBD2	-	TGTGCCAGCTCCGGGACTAGCGGTTTCACCGGGGAGCTGTTTTTT	CASSGTSGFTGELFF
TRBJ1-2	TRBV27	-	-	TGTGCCAGCAGTTTCGACAGCCGCTATGGCTACACCTTC	CASSFDSRYGYTF
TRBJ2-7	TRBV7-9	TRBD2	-	TGTGCCACCGGGACTAGCGGGACCTACGAGCAGTACTTC	CATGTSGTYEQYF
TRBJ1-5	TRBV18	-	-	TGTGCCAGCTCACCACGGGGGGACAATCAGCCCCAGCATTTT	CASSPRGDNQPQHF
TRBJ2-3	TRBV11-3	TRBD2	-	TGTGCCAGCAGCATCTCTAGCGGAGGAGGGACAGATACGCAGTATTTT	CASSISSGGGTDTQYF
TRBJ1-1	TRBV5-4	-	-	TGTGCCAGCAGCTCCGGCGGGGTGCTGAACACTGAAGCTTTCTTT	CASSSGGVLNTEAFF
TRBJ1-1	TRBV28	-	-	TGTGCCAGCAGTTTACTCGTGTCGAGGCACACTGAAGCTTTCTTT	CASSLLVSRHTEAFF
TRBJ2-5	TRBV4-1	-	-	TGCGCCAGCAGCCAAGATACGAGAGGGGAGACCCAGTACTTC	CASSQDTRGETQYF
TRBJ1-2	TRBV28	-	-	TGTGCCAGCACAAGGGGAGGGTCCCGTGGCTACACCTTC	CASTRGGSRGYTF
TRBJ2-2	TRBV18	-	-	TGTGCCAGCTCACGGGGCTTACGAGCTACCGGGGAGCTGTTTTTT	CASSRGLRATGELFF
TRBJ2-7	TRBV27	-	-	TGTGCCAGCAGCTTACAGGGATTCCCCTCCTACGAGCAGTACTTC	CASSLQGFPSYEQYF
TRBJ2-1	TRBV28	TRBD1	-	TGTGCCAGCAGTTTAAATTGGGGACAGGGGGGGATTGAGCAGTTCTTC	CASSLNWGQGGIEQFF
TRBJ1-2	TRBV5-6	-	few	TGTGCCAGCAGCTCCGGACAGTTCCTCACCTTC	CASSSGQFLTF
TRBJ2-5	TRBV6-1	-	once	TGTGCCAGCAGTAAACAGGGTTTAATGGAGACCCAGTACTTC	CASSKQGLMETQYF
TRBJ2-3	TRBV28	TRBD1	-	TGTGCCAGCAGTTCCTCATTCCGGGACAGGGAACGCACAGATACGCAGTATTTT	CASSSSFRDRERTDTQYF